The T cell receptor beta chain described here comes from a study of T cell responses to AZD1222 COVID-19 vaccine. The study, taken as a whole, reports: Only five or six AZD1222 recipients tested seropositive at baseline. Unmutated regions of variants are reportedly targeted by nearly half of spike-specific TCRs. Donors were largely white British and mainly female; clonal diversity was possibly underestimated.

The data were produced by immunoSEQ multiplex PCR, yet TCRdb's version contains in-frame clones alone and is incomplete. The table records 160,000 or so clones, 85% to 90% of them present only once. In regard to this clone: Its target is unknown.

The sequence came from an adult in good health. Sequencing used peripheral blood, obtained on day 0 of AZD1222 vaccination.

This CDR3 is CASSSKGGGAEAFF. DNA for the CDR3: TGTGCCAGCAGCTCGAAAGGAGGAGGCGCTGAAGCTTTCTTT. The chain joins TRBV11-2 to TRBJ1-1; the D is unclear. In germline, CDR1 is SGHAT, CDR2 FQNNGV. The ends were cut back, 4 bases at V and 6 bases at J, with 15 bases in the middle. The CDR3 runs 14 residues.